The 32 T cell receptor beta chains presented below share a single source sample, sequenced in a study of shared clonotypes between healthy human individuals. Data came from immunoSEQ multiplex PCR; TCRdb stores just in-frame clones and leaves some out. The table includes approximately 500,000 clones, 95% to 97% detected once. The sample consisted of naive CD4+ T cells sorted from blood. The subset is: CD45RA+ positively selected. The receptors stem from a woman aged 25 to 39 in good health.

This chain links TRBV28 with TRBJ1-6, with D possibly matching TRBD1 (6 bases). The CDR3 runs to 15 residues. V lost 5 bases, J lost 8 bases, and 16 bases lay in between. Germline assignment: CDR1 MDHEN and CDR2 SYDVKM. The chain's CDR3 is CASSDLLQGDSPLHF. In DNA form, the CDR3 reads TGTGCCAGCAGTGATCTGTTACAGGGAGATTCACCCCTCCACTTT.

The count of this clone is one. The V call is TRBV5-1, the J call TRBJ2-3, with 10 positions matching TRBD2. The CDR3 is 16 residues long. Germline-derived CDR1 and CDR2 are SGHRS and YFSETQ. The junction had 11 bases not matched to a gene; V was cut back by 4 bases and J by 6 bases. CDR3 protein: CASSPWTSGPTDTQYF. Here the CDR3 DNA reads TGCGCCAGCAGCCCGTGGACTAGCGGCCCCACGGATACGCAGTATTTT.

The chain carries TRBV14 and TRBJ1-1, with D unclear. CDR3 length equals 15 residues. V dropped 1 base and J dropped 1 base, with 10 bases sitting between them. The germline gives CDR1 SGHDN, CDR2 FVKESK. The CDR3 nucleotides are TGTGCCAGCAGCCAAGTGCCAGGAGGGAACACTGAAGCTTTCTTT. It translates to CASSQVPGGNTEAFF.

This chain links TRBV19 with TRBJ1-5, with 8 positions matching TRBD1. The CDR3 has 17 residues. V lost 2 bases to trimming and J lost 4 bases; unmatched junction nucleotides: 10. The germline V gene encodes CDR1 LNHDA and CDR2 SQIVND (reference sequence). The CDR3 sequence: CASSIRTGLGNNQPQHF. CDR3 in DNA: TGTGCCAGTAGTATACGGACAGGGCTGGGAAATAATCAGCCCCAGCATTTT.

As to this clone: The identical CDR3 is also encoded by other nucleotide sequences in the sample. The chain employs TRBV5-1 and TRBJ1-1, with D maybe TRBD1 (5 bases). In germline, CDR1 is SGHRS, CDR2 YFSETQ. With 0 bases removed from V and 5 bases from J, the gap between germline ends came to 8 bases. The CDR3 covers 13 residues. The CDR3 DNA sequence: TGCGCCAGCAGCTTGGTGGGGGAAACTGAAGCTTTCTTT. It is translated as CASSLVGETEAFF.

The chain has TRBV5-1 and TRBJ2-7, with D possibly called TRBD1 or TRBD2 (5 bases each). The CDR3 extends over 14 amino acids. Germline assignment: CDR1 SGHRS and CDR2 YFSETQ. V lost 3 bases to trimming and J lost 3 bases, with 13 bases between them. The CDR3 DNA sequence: TGCGCCAGCAGCTCCGGGACCTATCTCTACGAGCAGTACTTC. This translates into CASSSGTYLYEQYF.

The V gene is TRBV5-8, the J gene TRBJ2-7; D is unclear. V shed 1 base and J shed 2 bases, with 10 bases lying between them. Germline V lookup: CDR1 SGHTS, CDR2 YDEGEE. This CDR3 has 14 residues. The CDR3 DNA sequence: TGTGCCAGCAGCTTGATGGGCGCCACCTACGAGCAGTACTTC. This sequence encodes CASSLMGATYEQYF.

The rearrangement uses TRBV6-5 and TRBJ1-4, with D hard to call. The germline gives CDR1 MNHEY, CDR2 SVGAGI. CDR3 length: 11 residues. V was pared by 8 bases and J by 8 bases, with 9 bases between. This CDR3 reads CASRNGEKLFF. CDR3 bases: TGTGCCAGCCGAAACGGGGAAAAACTGTTTTTT.

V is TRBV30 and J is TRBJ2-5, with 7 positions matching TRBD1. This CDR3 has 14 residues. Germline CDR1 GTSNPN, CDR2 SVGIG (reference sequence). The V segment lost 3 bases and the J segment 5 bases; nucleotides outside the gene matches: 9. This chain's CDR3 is CAWSTRQGGETQYF. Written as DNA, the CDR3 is TGTGCCTGGAGCACAAGACAGGGCGGTGAGACCCAGTACTTC.

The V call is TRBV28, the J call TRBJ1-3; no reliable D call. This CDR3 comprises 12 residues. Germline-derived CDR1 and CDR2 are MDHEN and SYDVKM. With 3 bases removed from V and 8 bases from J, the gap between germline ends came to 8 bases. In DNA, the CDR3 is TGTGCCAGCAGTTTTGAGTTTGACACCATATATTTT. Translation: CASSFEFDTIYF. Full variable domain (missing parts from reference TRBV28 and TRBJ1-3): DVKVTQSSRYLVKRTGEKVFLECVQDMDHENMFWYRQDPGLGLRLIYFSYDVKMKEKGDIPEGYSVSREKKERFSLILESASTNQTSMYLCASSFEFDTIYFGEGSWLTVV.

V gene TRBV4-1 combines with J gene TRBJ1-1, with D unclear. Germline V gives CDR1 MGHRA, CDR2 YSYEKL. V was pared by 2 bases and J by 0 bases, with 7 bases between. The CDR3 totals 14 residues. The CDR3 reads CASSQYRMNTEAFF. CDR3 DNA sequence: TGCGCCAGCAGCCAATATAGGATGAACACTGAAGCTTTCTTT.

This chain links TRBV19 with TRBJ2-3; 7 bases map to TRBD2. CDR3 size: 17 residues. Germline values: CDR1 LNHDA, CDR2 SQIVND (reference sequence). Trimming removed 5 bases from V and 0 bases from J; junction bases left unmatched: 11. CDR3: CASSYGLPGGSTDTQYF. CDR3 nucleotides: TGTGCCAGTAGTTATGGACTACCGGGAGGTAGCACAGATACGCAGTATTTT.

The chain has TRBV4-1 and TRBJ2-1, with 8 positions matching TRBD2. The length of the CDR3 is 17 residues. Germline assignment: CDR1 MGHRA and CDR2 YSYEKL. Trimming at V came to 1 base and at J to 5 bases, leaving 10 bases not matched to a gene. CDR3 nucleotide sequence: TGCGCCAGCAGCCAAGTCCAAGCGGGAGTATTAGACAATGAGCAGTTCTTC. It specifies CASSQVQAGVLDNEQFF.

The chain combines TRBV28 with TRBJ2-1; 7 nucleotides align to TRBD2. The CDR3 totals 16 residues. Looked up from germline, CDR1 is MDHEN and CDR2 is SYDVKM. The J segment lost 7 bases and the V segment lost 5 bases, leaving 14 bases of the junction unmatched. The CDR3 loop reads CASSPLGGRKGNEQFF. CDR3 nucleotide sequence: TGTGCCAGCAGTCCCCTGGGAGGGCGGAAAGGGAATGAGCAGTTCTTC.

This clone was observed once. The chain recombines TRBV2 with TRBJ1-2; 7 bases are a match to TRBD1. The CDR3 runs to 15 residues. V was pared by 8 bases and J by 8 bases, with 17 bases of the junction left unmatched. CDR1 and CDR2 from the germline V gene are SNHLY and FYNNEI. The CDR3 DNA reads TGTGCCAGCGGCCGGGACAGCCTGGGTTCGGAGGGCTACACCTTC. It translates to CASGRDSLGSEGYTF.

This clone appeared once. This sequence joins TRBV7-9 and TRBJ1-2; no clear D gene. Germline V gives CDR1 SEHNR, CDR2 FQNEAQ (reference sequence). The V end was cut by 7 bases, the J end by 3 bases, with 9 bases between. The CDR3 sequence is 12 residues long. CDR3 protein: CASTGEYYGYTF. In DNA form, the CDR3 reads TGTGCCAGCACTGGGGAATACTATGGCTACACCTTC.

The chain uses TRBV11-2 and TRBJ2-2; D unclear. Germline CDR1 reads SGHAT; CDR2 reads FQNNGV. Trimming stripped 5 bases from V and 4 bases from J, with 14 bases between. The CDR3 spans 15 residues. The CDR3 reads CASSPHGRTTGELFF. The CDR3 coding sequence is TGTGCCAGCAGCCCCCATGGACGAACCACCGGGGAGCTGTTTTTT.

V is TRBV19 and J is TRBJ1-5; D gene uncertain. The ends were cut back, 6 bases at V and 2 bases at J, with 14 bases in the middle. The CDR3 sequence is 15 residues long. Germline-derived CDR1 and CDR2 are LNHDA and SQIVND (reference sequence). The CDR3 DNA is TGTGCCAGTAGGCCCGGTGTAGGCGGCAATCAGCCCCAGCATTTT. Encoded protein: CASRPGVGGNQPQHF.

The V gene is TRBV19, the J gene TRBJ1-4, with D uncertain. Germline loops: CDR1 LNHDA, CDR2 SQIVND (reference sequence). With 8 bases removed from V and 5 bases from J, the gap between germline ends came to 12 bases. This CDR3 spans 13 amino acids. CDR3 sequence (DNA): TGTGCCAGTCAGGTGCGTGCGAATGAAAAACTGTTTTTT. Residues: CASQVRANEKLFF.

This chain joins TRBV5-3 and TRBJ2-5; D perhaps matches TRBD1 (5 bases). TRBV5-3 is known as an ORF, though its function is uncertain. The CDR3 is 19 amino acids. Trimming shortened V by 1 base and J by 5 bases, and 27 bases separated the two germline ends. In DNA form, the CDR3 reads TGTGCCAGAAGCTTGTTAGGCAGGGCATTCCCATATTCTTGGGAGACCCAGTACTTC. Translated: CARSLLGRAFPYSWETQYF.

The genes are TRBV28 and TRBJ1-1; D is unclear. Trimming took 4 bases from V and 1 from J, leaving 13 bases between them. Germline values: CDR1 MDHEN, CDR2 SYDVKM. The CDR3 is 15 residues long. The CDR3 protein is CASSSKGTGNTEAFF. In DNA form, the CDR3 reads TGTGCCAGCAGTTCGAAGGGAACGGGGAACACTGAAGCTTTCTTT.

The CDR3 reads CASSLGGQGTEAFF. The CDR3 DNA follows: TGTGCCAGCAGCTTGGGGGGACAGGGCACTGAAGCTTTCTTT. The rearrangement uses TRBV7-9 and TRBJ1-1, with 9 bases fitting TRBD1. This CDR3 comprises 14 residues. Germline values: CDR1 SEHNR, CDR2 FQNEAQ (reference sequence). V was pared by 3 bases and J by 4 bases, with 3 bases of the junction left unmatched.

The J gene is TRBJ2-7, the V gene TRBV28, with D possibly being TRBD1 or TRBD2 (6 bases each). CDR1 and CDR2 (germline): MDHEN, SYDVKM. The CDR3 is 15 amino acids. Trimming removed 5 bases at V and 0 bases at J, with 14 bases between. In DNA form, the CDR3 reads TGTGCCAGCAGTCTCGGACTACAGGGCTCCTACGAGCAGTACTTC. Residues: CASSLGLQGSYEQYF.

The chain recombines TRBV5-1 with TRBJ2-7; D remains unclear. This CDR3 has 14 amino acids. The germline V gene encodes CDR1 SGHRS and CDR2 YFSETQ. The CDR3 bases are TGCGCTTCCCGGCCGGGTGTGGGAACCTACGAGCAGTACTTC. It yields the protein CASRPGVGTYEQYF.

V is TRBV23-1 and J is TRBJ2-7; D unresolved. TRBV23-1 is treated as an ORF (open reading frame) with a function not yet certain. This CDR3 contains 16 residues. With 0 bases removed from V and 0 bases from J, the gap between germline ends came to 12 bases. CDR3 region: CASSQSARLPSYEQYF. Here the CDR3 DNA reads TGCGCCAGCAGTCAATCCGCCCGGCTCCCCTCCTACGAGCAGTACTTC.

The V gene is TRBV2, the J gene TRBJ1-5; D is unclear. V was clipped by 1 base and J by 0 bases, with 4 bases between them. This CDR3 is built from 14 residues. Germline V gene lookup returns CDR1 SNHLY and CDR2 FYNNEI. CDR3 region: CASSEDYSNQPQHF. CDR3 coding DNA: TGTGCCAGCAGTGAAGACTATAGCAATCAGCCCCAGCATTTT.

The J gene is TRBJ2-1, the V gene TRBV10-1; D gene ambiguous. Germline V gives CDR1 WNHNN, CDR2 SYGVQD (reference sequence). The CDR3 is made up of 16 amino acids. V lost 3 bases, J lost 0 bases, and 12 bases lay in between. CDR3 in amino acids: CASSDPDGHSYNEQFF. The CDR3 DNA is TGCGCCAGCAGTGACCCTGACGGCCACTCCTACAATGAGCAGTTCTTC.

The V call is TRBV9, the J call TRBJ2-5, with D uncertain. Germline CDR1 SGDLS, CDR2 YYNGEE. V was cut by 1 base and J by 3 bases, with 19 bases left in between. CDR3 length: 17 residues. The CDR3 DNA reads TGTGCCAGCAGCGTAACGGGTCGTTTATTGGGAAAAGAGACCCAGTACTTC. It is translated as CASSVTGRLLGKETQYF.

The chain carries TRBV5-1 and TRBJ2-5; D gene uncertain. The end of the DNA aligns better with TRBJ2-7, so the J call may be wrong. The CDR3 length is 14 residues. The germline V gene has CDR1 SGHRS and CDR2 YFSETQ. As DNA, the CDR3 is TGCGCCAGCAGCTTGGAACTCCTTTCCTACGAGCAGTACTTC. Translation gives CASSLELLSYEQYF.

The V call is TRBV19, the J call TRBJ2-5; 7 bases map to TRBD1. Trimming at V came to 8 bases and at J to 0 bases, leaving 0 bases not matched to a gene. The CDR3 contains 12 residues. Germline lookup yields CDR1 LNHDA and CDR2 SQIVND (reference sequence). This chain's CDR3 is CASGQDQETQYF. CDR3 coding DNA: TGTGCCAGTGGACAGGACCAAGAGACCCAGTACTTC.

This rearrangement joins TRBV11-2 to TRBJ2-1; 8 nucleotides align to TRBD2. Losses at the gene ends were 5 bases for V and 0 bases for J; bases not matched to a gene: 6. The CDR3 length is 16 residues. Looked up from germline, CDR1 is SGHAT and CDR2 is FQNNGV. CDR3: CASSPIAGSSYNEQFF. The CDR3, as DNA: TGTGCCAGCAGCCCAATAGCGGGGAGCTCCTACAATGAGCAGTTCTTC.

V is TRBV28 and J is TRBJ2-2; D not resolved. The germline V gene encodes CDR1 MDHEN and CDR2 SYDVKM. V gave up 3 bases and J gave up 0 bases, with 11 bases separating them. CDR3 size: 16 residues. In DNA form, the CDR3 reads TGTGCCAGCAGTTTCCGCCGCCAATCGAACACCGGGGAGCTGTTTTTT. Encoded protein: CASSFRRQSNTGELFF.